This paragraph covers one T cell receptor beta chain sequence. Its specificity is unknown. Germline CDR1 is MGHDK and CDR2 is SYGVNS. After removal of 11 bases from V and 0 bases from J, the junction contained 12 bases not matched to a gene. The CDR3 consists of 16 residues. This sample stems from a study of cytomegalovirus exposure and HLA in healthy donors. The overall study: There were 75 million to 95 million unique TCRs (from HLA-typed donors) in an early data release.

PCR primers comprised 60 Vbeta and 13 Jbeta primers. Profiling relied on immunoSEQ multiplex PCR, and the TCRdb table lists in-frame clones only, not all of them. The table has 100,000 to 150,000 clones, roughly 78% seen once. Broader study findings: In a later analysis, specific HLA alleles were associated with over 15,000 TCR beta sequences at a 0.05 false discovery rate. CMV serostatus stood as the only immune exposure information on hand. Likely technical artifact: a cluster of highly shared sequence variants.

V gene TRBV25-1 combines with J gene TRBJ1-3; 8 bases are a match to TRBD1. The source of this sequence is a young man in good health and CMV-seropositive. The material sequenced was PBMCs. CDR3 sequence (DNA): TGTGCCGGAGGACAGGGCCCTTTACCCTCTGGAAACACCATATATTTT. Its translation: CAGGQGPLPSGNTIYF.